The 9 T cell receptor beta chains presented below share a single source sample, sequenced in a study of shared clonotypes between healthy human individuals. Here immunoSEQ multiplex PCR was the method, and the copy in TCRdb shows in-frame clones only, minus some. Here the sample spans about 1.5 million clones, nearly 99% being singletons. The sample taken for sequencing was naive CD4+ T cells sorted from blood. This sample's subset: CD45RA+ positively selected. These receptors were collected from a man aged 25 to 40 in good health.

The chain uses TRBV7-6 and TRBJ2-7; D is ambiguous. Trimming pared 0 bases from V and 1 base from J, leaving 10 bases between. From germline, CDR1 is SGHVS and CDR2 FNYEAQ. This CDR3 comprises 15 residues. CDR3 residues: CASSLARRSSYEQYF. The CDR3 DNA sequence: TGTGCCAGCAGCTTAGCACGACGGTCATCCTACGAGCAGTACTTC.

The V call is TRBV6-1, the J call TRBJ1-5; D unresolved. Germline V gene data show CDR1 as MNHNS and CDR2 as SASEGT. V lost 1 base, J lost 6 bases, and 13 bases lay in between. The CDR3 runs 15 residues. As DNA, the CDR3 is TGTGCCAGCAGTGAAGGACACGGAGGGAGTCAGCCCCAGCATTTT. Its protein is CASSEGHGGSQPQHF.

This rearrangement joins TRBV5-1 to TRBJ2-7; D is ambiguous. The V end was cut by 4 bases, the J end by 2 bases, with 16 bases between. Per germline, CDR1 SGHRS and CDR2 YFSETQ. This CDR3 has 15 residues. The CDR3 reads CASSLGTRSAYEQYF. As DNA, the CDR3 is TGCGCCAGCAGCCTGGGAACCAGAAGCGCCTACGAGCAGTACTTC.

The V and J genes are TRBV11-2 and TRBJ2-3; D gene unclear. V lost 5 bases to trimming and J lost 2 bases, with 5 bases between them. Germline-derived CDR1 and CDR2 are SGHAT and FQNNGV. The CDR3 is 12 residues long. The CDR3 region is CASSRITDTQYF. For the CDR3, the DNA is TGTGCCAGCAGCCGGATCACAGATACGCAGTATTTT.

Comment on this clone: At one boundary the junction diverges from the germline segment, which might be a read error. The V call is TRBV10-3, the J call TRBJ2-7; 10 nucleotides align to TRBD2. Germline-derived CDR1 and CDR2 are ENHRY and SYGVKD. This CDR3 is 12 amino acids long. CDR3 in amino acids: CAISEVTSGQDF. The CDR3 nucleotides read TGTGCCATCAGTGAGGTGACTAGCGGGCAAGACTTC.

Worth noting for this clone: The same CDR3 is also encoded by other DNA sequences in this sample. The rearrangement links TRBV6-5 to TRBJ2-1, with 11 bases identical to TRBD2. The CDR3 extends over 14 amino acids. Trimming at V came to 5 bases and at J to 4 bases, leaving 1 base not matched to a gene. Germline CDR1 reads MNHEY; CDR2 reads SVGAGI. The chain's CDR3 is CASSRTSGYNEQFF. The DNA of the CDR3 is TGTGCCAGCAGTCGGACTAGCGGGTACAATGAGCAGTTCTTC.

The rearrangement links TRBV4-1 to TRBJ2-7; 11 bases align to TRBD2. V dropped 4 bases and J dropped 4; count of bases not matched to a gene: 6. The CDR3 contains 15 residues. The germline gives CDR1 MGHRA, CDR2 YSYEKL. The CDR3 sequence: CASSLGLAGLYEQYF. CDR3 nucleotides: TGCGCCAGCAGCCTCGGACTAGCGGGTTTGTACGAGCAGTACTTC.

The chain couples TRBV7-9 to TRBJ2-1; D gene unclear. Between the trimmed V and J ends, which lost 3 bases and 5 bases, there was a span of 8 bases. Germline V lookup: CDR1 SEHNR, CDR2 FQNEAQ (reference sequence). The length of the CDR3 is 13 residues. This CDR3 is CASSFKGNNEQFF. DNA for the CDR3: TGTGCCAGCAGCTTTAAAGGGAACAATGAGCAGTTCTTC.

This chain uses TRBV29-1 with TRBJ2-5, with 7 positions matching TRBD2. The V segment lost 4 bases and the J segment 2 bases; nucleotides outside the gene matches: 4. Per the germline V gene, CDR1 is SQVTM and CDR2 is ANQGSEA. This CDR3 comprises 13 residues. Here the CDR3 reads CSVAQLAQETQYF. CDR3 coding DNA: TGCAGCGTTGCCCAACTAGCGCAAGAGACCCAGTACTTC.